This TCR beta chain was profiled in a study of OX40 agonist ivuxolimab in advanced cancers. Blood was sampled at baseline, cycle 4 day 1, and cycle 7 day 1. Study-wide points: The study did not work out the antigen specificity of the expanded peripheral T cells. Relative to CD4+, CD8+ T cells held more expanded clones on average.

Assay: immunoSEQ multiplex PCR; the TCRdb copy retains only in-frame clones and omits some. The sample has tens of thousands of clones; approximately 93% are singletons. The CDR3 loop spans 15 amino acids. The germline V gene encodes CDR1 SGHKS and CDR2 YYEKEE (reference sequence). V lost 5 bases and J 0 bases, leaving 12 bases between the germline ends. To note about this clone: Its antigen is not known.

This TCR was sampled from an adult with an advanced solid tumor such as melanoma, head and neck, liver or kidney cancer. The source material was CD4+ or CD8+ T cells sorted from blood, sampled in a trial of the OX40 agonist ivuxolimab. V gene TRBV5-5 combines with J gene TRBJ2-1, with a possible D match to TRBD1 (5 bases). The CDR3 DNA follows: TGTGCCAGCAGTTACGACAGCAGCTCCTACAATGAGCAGTTCTTC. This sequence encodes CASSYDSSSYNEQFF.